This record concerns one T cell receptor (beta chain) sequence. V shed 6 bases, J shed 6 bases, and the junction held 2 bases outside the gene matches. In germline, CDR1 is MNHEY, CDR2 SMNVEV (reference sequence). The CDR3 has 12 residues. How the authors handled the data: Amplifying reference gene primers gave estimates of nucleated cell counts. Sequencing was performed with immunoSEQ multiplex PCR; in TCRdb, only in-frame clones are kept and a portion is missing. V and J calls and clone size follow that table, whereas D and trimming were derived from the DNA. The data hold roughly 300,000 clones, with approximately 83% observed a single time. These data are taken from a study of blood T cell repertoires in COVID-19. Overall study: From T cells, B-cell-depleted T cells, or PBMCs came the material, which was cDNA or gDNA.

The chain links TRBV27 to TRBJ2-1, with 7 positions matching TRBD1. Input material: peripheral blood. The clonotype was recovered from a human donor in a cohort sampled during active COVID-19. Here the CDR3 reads CASRGQSNEQFF. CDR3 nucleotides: TGTGCCAGCAGGGGACAGTCCAATGAGCAGTTCTTC.